These 31 T cell receptor beta chains originate from one sample sequenced in a study of T-cell reconstitution after alpha-beta-depleted transplantation in children. Preparation of the TCRbeta library used unique molecular identifiers. TCRdb re-called the PCR reads through MiXCR, storing one row per CDR3 protein. The table lists around 200,000 distinct CDR3 sequences, about 8.7% of them singletons, with 35% in the top ten. The sequences come from PBMCs, mostly from graft donor cells, collected 360 days after TCRalphabeta/CD19-depleted stem cell transplant. These receptors were collected from a male patient between 2 and 10 years old who had a stem cell transplant for acute myeloid leukemia, so the T cells may come from the graft donor.

This clonotype was picked up many times. The V call is TRBV12-3 or TRBV12-4, the J call TRBJ2-1, with 10 bases lining up with TRBD2. This CDR3 has 17 residues. After removal of 3 bases from V and 0 bases from J, the junction contained 5 bases not matched to a gene. The DNA for the CDR3 is TGTGCCAGCAGTTTTTCCGTAGCGGGAGGCTCCTACAATGAGCAGTTCTTC. Its translation is CASSFSVAGGSYNEQFF.

This clonotype was observed a few times. The J gene is TRBJ2-5, the V gene TRBV20-1; possible D gene TRBD1, 6 bases. CDR3 length: 13 amino acids. Trimming stripped 5 bases from V and 2 bases from J, with 12 bases between. CDR1 and CDR2 from the germline V gene are DFQATT and SNEGSKA (reference sequence). As DNA, the CDR3 is TGCAGTGCTCAGGGGACACGACAAGAGACCCAGTACTTC. Translated: CSAQGTRQETQYF.

This chain links TRBV7-8 with TRBJ1-4; tentatively, D is TRBD1 (6 bases). From germline, CDR1 is SGHVS and CDR2 FQNEAQ. The CDR3 covers 14 residues. Trimming stripped 3 bases from V and 11 bases from J, with 16 bases between. CDR3 loop: CASSFEGGGVKLFF. In nucleotides, the CDR3 is TGTGCCAGCAGCTTCGAGGGGGGTGGGGTTAAACTGTTTTTT.

This clonotype was counted a few times. This chain joins TRBV5-1 and TRBJ2-7; D unclear. This CDR3 is 15 amino acids long. V shed 2 bases and J shed 3 bases, with 15 bases lying between them. CDR1 SGHRS and CDR2 YFSETQ come from the germline V gene. The CDR3 coding sequence is TGCGCCAGCAGCTTCTCGGCAGGCGACAACTACGAGCAGTACGTC. This sequence encodes CASSFSAGDNYEQYV.

In the case of this clonotype: Because the CDR3's place on the DNA is in doubt, the DNA is left out and the CDR3 is given as listed by TCRdb. The V and J genes are TRBV25-1 and TRBJ2-3; TRBD1 reflects the table's D call only, with no check against the DNA. The germline V gene has CDR1 MGHDK and CDR2 SYGVNS. The CDR3 has 20 amino acids, counting both end residues. The CDR3 reads CASSEYGVVWAPGNTDTRYF.

This clonotype has a handful of counts. V and J are TRBV7-9 and TRBJ2-5; 7 nucleotides agree with TRBD1. Unmatched junction bases numbered 8, after V lost 7 bases and J lost 0 bases. From germline, CDR1 is SEHNR and CDR2 FQNEAQ (reference sequence). The CDR3 is 15 amino acids. The CDR3 protein is CASNTYRGDQETQYF. For the CDR3, the DNA is TGTGCCAGCAACACCTACAGGGGCGACCAAGAGACCCAGTACTTC. The entire variable domain, with the rest obtained from reference TRBV7-9 and TRBJ2-5, is as follows: DTGVSQNPRHKITKRGQNVTFRCDPISEHNRLYWYRQTLGQGPEFLTYFQNEAQLEKSRLLSDRFSAERPKGSFSTLEIQRTEQGDSAMYLCASNTYRGDQETQYFGPGTRLLVL.

In nucleotides, the CDR3 is TGTGCCAGCAGCTTAGCAGGTCTGACGGAGACCCAGTACTTC. The encoded protein is CASSLAGLTETQYF. This sequence joins TRBV7-2 and TRBJ2-5, with D unclear. Trimming took off 0 bases at V and 5 bases at J, with 10 bases between the two ends. This CDR3 has 14 residues. Per germline, CDR1 SGHTA and CDR2 FQGNSA.

This clonotype showed up just once. The V gene is TRBV20-1, the J gene TRBJ1-5, with a weak D call TRBD1 (5 bases). Germline V gene sequence: CDR1 DFQATT, CDR2 SNEGSKA (reference sequence). The V end was cut by 1 base, the J end by 0 bases, with 16 bases between. This CDR3 is built from 17 residues. The CDR3 region is CSARARGWRDSNQPQHF. CDR3 DNA: TGCAGTGCTAGAGCCCGGGGCTGGCGGGATAGCAATCAGCCCCAGCATTTT.

In this sample, this clonotype turned up a few times. This rearrangement joins TRBV7-6 to TRBJ2-5; no reliable D call. The CDR3 covers 11 residues. V was pared by 7 bases and J by 3 bases, with 6 bases between. In germline, CDR1 is SGHVS, CDR2 FNYEAQ. CDR3 region: CASTNEETQYF. The CDR3 DNA is TGTGCCAGCACCAACGAAGAGACCCAGTACTTC.

As regards this clonotype: An end of the junction does not agree with germline; a read error may underlie this. This sequence joins TRBV12-3 or TRBV12-4 and TRBJ1-5; D not certain. This CDR3 has 13 amino acids. This chain's CDR3 is CASRLDSARPQHF. The CDR3, as DNA: TGTGCCAGCAGATTAGATTCCGCGAGGCCCCAGCATTTT.

This clonotype was found a few times. The CDR3 DNA reads as TGTGCCAGCAGCCCCGAGGTGCCGAGGGCCAACGTCCTGACTTTC. Amino acid sequence: CASSPEVPRANVLTF. V usage is TRBV4-2 and J usage is TRBJ2-6; D is uncertain. V lost 4 bases and J 5 bases, leaving 12 bases between the germline ends. CDR1 and CDR2 from the germline V gene are LGHNA and YNFKEQ. This CDR3 contains 15 residues.

There are a few counts of this clonotype. This rearrangement joins TRBV18 to TRBJ2-7; TRBD1 matches 7 bases. Germline trimming cut 3 bases from V and 1 base from J; bases unmatched to any gene: 9. Germline CDR1 is KGHSH and CDR2 is LQKENI. The CDR3 sequence is 16 residues long. CDR3 amino acids: CASSPMRGRVSYEQYF. Written as DNA, the CDR3 is TGTGCCAGCTCACCCATGAGGGGGCGGGTTTCCTACGAGCAGTACTTC.

This clonotype turned up a few times. V and J are TRBV29-1 and TRBJ2-5; the match to TRBD2 covers 14 bases. The CDR3 totals 14 residues. Unmatched junction bases numbered 4, after V lost 8 bases and J lost 2 bases. Germline values: CDR1 SQVTM, CDR2 ANQGSEA. As DNA, the CDR3 is TGCAGCTTACGACTAGCGGGGGGGCAAGAGACCCAGTACTTC. Its translation is CSLRLAGGQETQYF.

There are a few counts of this clonotype. This rearrangement joins TRBV30 to TRBJ1-5, with 8 bases fitting TRBD1. The CDR3 extends over 13 amino acids. Germline V gives CDR1 GTSNPN, CDR2 SVGIG (reference sequence). Trimming cost V 5 bases and J 5 bases; bases outside gene matches: 5. As DNA, the CDR3 is TGTGCCTGGGGGACAGGACCCTATCAGCCCCAGCATTTT. It codes for CAWGTGPYQPQHF.

This clonotype was counted only a few times. V and J are TRBV29-1 and TRBJ2-7; no clear D. Germline V gives CDR1 SQVTM, CDR2 ANQGSEA. CDR3 length: 13 residues. Deletions cut 4 bases from V and 6 bases from J, with 16 bases between. CDR3 nucleotide sequence: TGCAGCGTTGGTCCGTGCCCCACTTGCGAGCAGTACTTC. Protein product: CSVGPCPTCEQYF.

This clonotype came up many times. The V gene is TRBV15, the J gene TRBJ2-7; D tentatively fits TRBD1 or TRBD2 (5 bases each). From germline, CDR1 is LNHNV and CDR2 YYDKDF (reference sequence). Trimming shortened V by 6 bases and J by 2 bases, and 11 bases separated the two germline ends. This CDR3 comprises 13 residues. CDR3 coding DNA: TGTGCCACCAGGGGGCAGGGACCCTACGAGCAGTACGTC. Its protein is CATRGQGPYEQYV.

This clonotype has ten or more counts. The CDR3 DNA sequence: TGCAGCGTTTTGGGGAACACAGATACGCAGTATTTT. Protein sequence: CSVLGNTDTQYF. The rearrangement links TRBV29-1 to TRBJ2-3; D is undetermined. The CDR3 totals 12 residues. The germline V and J ends were trimmed by 5 bases and 2 bases, with 8 bases remaining between them. CDR1 and CDR2 (germline): SQVTM, ANQGSEA.

This clonotype was picked up a small number of times. This chain links TRBV7-8 with TRBJ2-1, with D perhaps TRBD2 (6 bases). Trimming removed 8 bases at V and 9 bases at J, with 23 bases between. The V gene's germline CDR1 is SGHVS and CDR2 FQNEAQ. The CDR3 is 15 residues long. Here the CDR3 reads CASVLLRGPGGEQFF. The CDR3 nucleotides are TGTGCCAGCGTACTCCTGCGGGGCCCTGGGGGTGAGCAGTTCTTC.

In its sample, this clonotype was seen a few times. This chain links TRBV10-3 with TRBJ2-6; D possibly corresponds to TRBD1 (6 bases). This CDR3 region has 14 residues. Germline values: CDR1 ENHRY, CDR2 SYGVKD. Trimming cost V 4 bases and J 9 bases, with 13 bases left between them. The CDR3 is CAISGQVDDNVLTF. The DNA of the CDR3 is TGTGCCATCAGTGGACAGGTCGATGACAACGTCCTGACTTTC.

This clonotype was detected a few times. This rearrangement joins TRBV3-1 to TRBJ2-3, with D possibly being TRBD2 (6 bases). The CDR3 extends over 17 amino acids. CDR1 LGHDT and CDR2 YNNKEL come from the germline V gene (reference sequence). Trimming shortened V by 3 bases and J by 2 bases, and 18 bases separated the two germline ends. CDR3 sequence reads: CASSHPGLVAVTDTQYF. CDR3 nucleotides: TGTGCCAGCAGCCATCCAGGGTTGGTAGCGGTCACAGATACGCAGTATTTT.

There are a few counts of this clonotype. This chain connects TRBV10-1 to TRBJ1-1; 8 nucleotides agree with TRBD1. With V trimmed by 4 bases and J by 10 bases, 5 bases remained unmatched. This CDR3 is 12 amino acids long. Germline V gene sequence: CDR1 WNHNN, CDR2 SYGVQD (reference sequence). CDR3 region: CASSAGQGRAFF. CDR3 DNA: TGCGCCAGCAGTGCCGGACAGGGCCGAGCTTTCTTT.

This clonotype was found a few times. This chain uses TRBV29-1 with TRBJ2-7, with 7 positions matching TRBD1. The trim removed 6 bases at V and 7 bases at J, leaving 15 bases unmatched. The germline V gene has CDR1 SQVTM and CDR2 ANQGSEA. The length of the CDR3 is 14 residues. As DNA, the CDR3 is TGCAGCGTAGACGCCGGGACAGCTTACCGGGAGCAGTACTTC. Its translation is CSVDAGTAYREQYF.

Ten or more counts support this clonotype. The rearrangement joins TRBV10-3 to TRBJ2-3; 10 nucleotides match TRBD2. Germline V CDR1 and CDR2: ENHRY, SYGVKD. CDR3 length equals 14 residues. V shed 2 bases and J 4 bases; nucleotides not matched to a gene: 0. Here the CDR3 reads CAISEGTSADTQYF. CDR3 nucleotide sequence: TGTGCCATCAGTGAGGGGACTAGCGCAGATACGCAGTATTTT.

This clonotype was found many times. The genes are TRBV3-1 and TRBJ2-7; D not certain. The CDR3 is 14 amino acids. V was shortened by 0 bases and J by 1 base, with 7 bases between the two germline ends. From germline, CDR1 is LGHDT and CDR2 YNNKEL (reference sequence). The CDR3 bases are TGTGCCAGCAGCCAAGATTGGGAATCCTACGAGCAGTACTTC. This sequence encodes CASSQDWESYEQYF.

CDR3 in DNA: TGCGCCAGCAGCCAAACTCAAGGGGGCCAGTCCTACAATGAGCAGTTCTTC. Translating it yields CASSQTQGGQSYNEQFF. The chain has TRBV5-1 and TRBJ2-1; 7 nucleotides match TRBD1. Germline V gives CDR1 SGHRS, CDR2 YFSETQ. V was clipped by 4 bases and J by 1 base; unmatched bases: 11. This CDR3 contains 17 residues.

This clonotype appeared many times. The chain employs TRBV20-1 and TRBJ2-5; the D gene is possibly TRBD1 (5 bases). V dropped 3 bases and J dropped 3 bases, with 14 bases sitting between them. Germline V gene sequence: CDR1 DFQATT, CDR2 SNEGSKA (reference sequence). The CDR3 sequence is 14 residues long. This chain's CDR3 is CSARPRTLEETQYF. CDR3 DNA: TGCAGTGCTAGGCCCCGGACACTGGAAGAGACCCAGTACTTC.

This clonotype has a count of ten or more. The chain has TRBV11-3 and TRBJ1-2; D is uncertain. CDR3 length equals 13 residues. V dropped 0 bases and J dropped 4 bases, with 6 bases sitting between them. CDR1 is SGHNT, CDR2 YENEEA, per germline. CDR3 residues: CASSLDSGYGYTF. CDR3 coding DNA: TGTGCCAGCAGCTTAGATAGCGGCTATGGCTACACCTTC.

This clonotype was seen only a few times. J is TRBJ1-6 and V is TRBV5-1; tentative D call: TRBD1 (6 bases). Germline-derived CDR1 and CDR2 are SGHRS and YFSETQ. V was trimmed by 5 bases and J by 12 bases, leaving 18 bases between them. The CDR3 length is 14 residues. The CDR3 loop reads CASSPGVGSEPLHF. Here the CDR3 DNA reads TGCGCCAGCAGTCCAGGGGTCGGATCTGAACCCCTCCACTTT.

Ten or more counts support this clonotype. The rearrangement joins TRBV29-1 to TRBJ2-1; 14 bases fit TRBD2. The CDR3 extends over 18 amino acids. Trimming at V came to 3 bases and at J to 2 bases, leaving 9 bases not matched to a gene. CDR1 is SQVTM, CDR2 ANQGSEA, per germline. CDR3 in DNA: TGCAGCGTTGAGGTAGGGACTAGCGGGAGATTCACCTACAATGAGCAGTTCTTC. It yields the protein CSVEVGTSGRFTYNEQFF.

The chain carries TRBV6-5 and TRBJ2-2; no clear D gene. Trimming took off 5 bases at V and 5 bases at J, with 12 bases between the two ends. Germline CDR1 reads MNHEY; CDR2 reads SVGAGI. This CDR3 has 14 amino acids. The CDR3 coding sequence is TGTGCCAGCAGTCCAAGGACGGCGACCGGGGAGCTGTTTTTT. Protein sequence: CASSPRTATGELFF.

The table lists this clonotype with a few counts. The chain is built from TRBV19 and TRBJ1-1, with 8 bases matching TRBD1. Looked up from germline, CDR1 is LNHDA and CDR2 is SQIVND (reference sequence). CDR3 size: 16 residues. Germline trimming cut 5 bases from V and 1 base from J; bases unmatched to any gene: 9. CDR3 sequence reads: CASSFSLGQGNTEAFF. The DNA for the CDR3 is TGTGCCAGTAGTTTCTCCCTCGGACAGGGGAACACTGAAGCTTTCTTT.